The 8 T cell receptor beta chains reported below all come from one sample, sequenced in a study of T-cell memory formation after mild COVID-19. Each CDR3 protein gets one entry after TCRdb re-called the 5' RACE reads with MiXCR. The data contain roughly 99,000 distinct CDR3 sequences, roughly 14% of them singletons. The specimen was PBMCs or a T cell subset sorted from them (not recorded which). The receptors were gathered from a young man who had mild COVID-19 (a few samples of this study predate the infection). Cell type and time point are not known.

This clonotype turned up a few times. CDR3 protein: CASSLPPNTEAFF. In nucleotides, the CDR3 is TGTGCCAGCAGCTTACCTCCCAACACTGAAGCTTTCTTT. The chain carries TRBV7-4 and TRBJ1-1; D is uncertain. The CDR3 length is 13 residues. V was pared by 2 bases and J by 2 bases, with 6 bases between. Per germline, CDR1 SGHVT and CDR2 SQSDAQ.

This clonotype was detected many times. DNA of the CDR3: TGCGCCAGCAGCCAATCCGGGACAGCAGTACAGCCCCAGCATTTT. Amino acids: CASSQSGTAVQPQHF. V gene TRBV4-1 combines with J gene TRBJ1-5, with TRBD1 matching 7 bases. CDR1 MGHRA and CDR2 YSYEKL come from the germline V gene. The ends lost 2 bases at V and 7 bases at J; junction bases unmatched: 8. The CDR3 is made up of 15 amino acids.

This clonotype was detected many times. CDR3 DNA sequence: TGCGCCAGCAGCCAAGATCGGACTAGCTCCTACGAGCAGTACTTC. This codes for CASSQDRTSSYEQYF. This chain uses TRBV4-3 with TRBJ2-7; 7 bases are a match to TRBD2. The CDR3 totals 15 residues. V lost 0 bases, J lost 0 bases, and 2 bases stayed unmatched. Germline CDR1 is LGHNA and CDR2 is YSLEER.

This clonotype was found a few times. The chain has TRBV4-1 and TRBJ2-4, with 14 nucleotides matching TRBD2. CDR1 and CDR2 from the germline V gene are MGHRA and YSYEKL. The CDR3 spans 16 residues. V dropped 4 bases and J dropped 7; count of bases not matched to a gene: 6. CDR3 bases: TGCGCCAGCAGCCCTACAGGACTAGCGGGGGGCAACATTCAGTACTTC. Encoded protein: CASSPTGLAGGNIQYF.

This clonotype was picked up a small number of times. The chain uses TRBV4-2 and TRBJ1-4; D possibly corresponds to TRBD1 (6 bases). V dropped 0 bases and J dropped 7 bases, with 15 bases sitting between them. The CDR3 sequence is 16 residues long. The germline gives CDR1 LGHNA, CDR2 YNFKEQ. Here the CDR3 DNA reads TGTGCCAGCAGCCAAGAGGCACAGGGCCTCAGTGAAAAACTGTTTTTT. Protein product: CASSQEAQGLSEKLFF.

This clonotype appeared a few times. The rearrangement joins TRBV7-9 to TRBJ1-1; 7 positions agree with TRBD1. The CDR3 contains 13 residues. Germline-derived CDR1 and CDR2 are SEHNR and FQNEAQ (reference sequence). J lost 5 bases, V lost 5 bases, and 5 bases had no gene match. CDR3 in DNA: TGTGCCAGCAGCGTGACAGGGTCTACTGAAGCTTTCTTT. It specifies CASSVTGSTEAFF. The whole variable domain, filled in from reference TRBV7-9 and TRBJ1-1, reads DTGVSQNPRHKITKRGQNVTFRCDPISEHNRLYWYRQTLGQGPEFLTYFQNEAQLEKSRLLSDRFSAERPKGSFSTLEIQRTEQGDSAMYLCASSVTGSTEAFFGQGTRLTVV.

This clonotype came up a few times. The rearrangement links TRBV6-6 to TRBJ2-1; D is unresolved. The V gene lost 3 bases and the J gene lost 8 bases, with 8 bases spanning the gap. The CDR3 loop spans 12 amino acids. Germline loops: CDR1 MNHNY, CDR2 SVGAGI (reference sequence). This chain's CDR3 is CASSYVWDEQFF. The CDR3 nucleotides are TGTGCCAGCAGTTATGTCTGGGATGAGCAGTTCTTC.

The CDR3, as DNA: TGTGCCAGCCTAGCTCTGGGGGAGACCCAGTACTTC. Protein product: CASLALGETQYF. The chain carries TRBV7-2 and TRBJ2-5; D perhaps matches TRBD2 (5 bases). This CDR3 contains 12 residues. From germline, CDR1 is SGHTA and CDR2 FQGNSA. Trimming left V 8 bases short and J 5 bases short, with 12 bases between.